A selection of T cell receptor beta chains follows, all from one sample in a study of T cell responses to AZD1222 COVID-19 vaccine. Measured with immunoSEQ multiplex PCR; TCRdb has only the in-frame clones, and not every one. The sample carries roughly 120,000 clones, around 88% recorded once. The sequenced sample was peripheral blood, obtained 28 days after the second AZD1222 dose. The source is an adult who received the AZD1222 COVID-19 vaccine. Each CDR3 is given with its conserved first and last residue. D genes are given only for firm matches. Not every row has a clone size; where given, it reads once, few, many or a size class.

CASSQLRQGDDIQYF	TGTGCCAGTAGCCAGTTGCGACAGGGTGATGACATTCAGTACTTC	TRBD1	.	TRBV19	TRBJ2-4
CATSDLGAAGAGELFF	TGTGCCACCAGTGATTTAGGGGCAGCGGGTGCCGGGGAGCTGTTTTTT	.	.	TRBV24-1	TRBJ2-2
CASSLALGREAFF	TGTGCCAGCAGCTTAGCTCTGGGCAGAGAAGCTTTCTTT	.	.	TRBV7-8	TRBJ1-1
CASSQAPGGSNEKLFF	TGCGCCAGCAGCCAGGCCCCAGGGGGCTCTAATGAAAAACTGTTTTTT	TRBD1	.	TRBV4-1	TRBJ1-4
CASSLWGQNEQFF	TGTGCCAGCAGCTTATGGGGACAGAATGAGCAGTTCTTC	TRBD1	.	TRBV6-2/TRBV6-3	TRBJ2-1
CASSRQGGNTEAFF	TGTGCCAGCAGCCGACAGGGAGGGAACACTGAAGCTTTCTTT	TRBD1	once	TRBV3-1/TRBV3-2	TRBJ1-1
CASSQYEAASSPETQYF	TGCGCCAGCAGCCAGTATGAAGCGGCTAGCTCTCCGGAGACCCAGTACTTC	.	.	TRBV4-1	TRBJ2-5
CASSSGLAGVPNLYNEQFF	TGTGCCAGCAGCTCGGGACTAGCGGGGGTACCAAACCTATACAATGAGCAGTTCTTC	TRBD2	once	TRBV7-3	TRBJ2-1
CASSPWSGAKPNEQFF	TGTGCCAGCAGCCCCTGGAGTGGGGCTAAGCCCAATGAGCAGTTCTTC	.	.	TRBV9	TRBJ2-1
CASSLFGRGDTGELFF	TGTGCCAGCAGCTTATTTGGCAGGGGGGACACCGGGGAGCTGTTTTTT	.	.	TRBV11-2	TRBJ2-2
CASNWGTDTQYF	TGTGCCAGCAATTGGGGCACAGATACGCAGTATTTT	.	.	TRBV2	TRBJ2-3
CAVSRGQSSGNTIYF	TGTGCCGTCAGCCGGGGGCAGAGCTCTGGAAACACCATATATTTT	.	.	TRBV6-1	TRBJ1-3
CASSLAIGTSTSGNTIYF	TGTGCCAGCTCGCTTGCAATCGGGACGTCCACCTCTGGAAACACCATATATTTT	.	.	TRBV18	TRBJ1-3
CASSLSHGAEAFF	TGCGCCAGCAGTCTTTCACACGGGGCTGAAGCTTTCTTT	.	.	TRBV10-1	TRBJ1-1
CASSKQGLETQYF	TGTGCCAGCAGCAAACAGGGTTTGGAGACCCAGTACTTC	.	once	TRBV7-8	TRBJ2-5
CASSPRGPNSPLHF	TGTGCCAGCTCACCCAGGGGACCCAATTCACCCCTCCACTTT	.	.	TRBV18	TRBJ1-6
CASSISHMGTGTWNEQFF	TGTGCCAGTAGTATATCCCATATGGGGACAGGGACTTGGAATGAGCAGTTCTTC	TRBD1	.	TRBV19	TRBJ2-1
CASSQELELYYEQYF	TGTGCCAGCAGCCAAGAGCTCGAACTGTACTACGAGCAGTACTTC	.	.	TRBV4-2	TRBJ2-7
CASSTQGSYGYTF	TGTGCCAGTAGTACACAGGGCAGCTATGGCTACACCTTC	.	.	TRBV19	TRBJ1-2
CATSLGRTDTQYF	TGTGCCACCAGTCTGGGGAGGACAGATACGCAGTATTTT	.	once	TRBV24-1	TRBJ2-3
CASSQEGSGVQETQYF	TGTGCCAGCAGCCAAGAAGGTAGCGGAGTTCAAGAGACCCAGTACTTC	.	.	TRBV3-1/TRBV3-2	TRBJ2-5
CASSLTGDANTEAFF	TGTGCCAGCAGCTTAACGGGGGATGCGAACACTGAAGCTTTCTTT	.	.	TRBV7-3	TRBJ1-1
CASSTYGIVSPFF	TGTGCCAGCAGCACCTACGGGATCGTCTCTCCGTTCTTC	.	.	TRBV7-2	TRBJ2-1
CASSPGQPYEQYF	TGTGCCAGCAGCCCGGGACAGCCCTACGAGCAGTACTTC	TRBD1	.	TRBV11-2	TRBJ2-7
CASRREGANEQFF	TGTGCCAGCCGGCGGGAGGGGGCTAATGAGCAGTTCTTC	TRBD2	.	TRBV12-3/TRBV12-4	TRBJ2-1
CASSYSGNRVIEQYF	TGTGCCAGCAGTTACTCCGGGAACCGGGTAATCGAGCAGTACTTC	.	.	TRBV6-2/TRBV6-3	TRBJ2-7